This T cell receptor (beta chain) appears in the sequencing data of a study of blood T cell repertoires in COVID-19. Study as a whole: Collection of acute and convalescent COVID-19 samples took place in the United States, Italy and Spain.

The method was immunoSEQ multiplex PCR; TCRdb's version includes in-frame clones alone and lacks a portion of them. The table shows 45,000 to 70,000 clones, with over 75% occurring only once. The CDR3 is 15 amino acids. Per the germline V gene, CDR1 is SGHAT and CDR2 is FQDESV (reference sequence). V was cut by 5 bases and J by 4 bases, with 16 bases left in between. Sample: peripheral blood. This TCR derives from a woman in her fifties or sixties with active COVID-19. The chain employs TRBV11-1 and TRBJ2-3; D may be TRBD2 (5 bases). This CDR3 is CASSTERGRSDTQYF. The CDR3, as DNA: TGTGCCAGCAGCACCGAACGGGGAAGATCAGATACGCAGTATTTT.